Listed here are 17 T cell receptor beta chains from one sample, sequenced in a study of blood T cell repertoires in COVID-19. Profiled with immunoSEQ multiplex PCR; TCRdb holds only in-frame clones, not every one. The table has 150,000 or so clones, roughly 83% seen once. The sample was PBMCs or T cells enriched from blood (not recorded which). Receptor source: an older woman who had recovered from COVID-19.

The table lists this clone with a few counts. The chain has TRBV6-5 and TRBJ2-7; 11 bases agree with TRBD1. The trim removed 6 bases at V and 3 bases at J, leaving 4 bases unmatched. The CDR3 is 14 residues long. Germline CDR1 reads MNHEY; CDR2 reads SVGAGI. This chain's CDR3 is CASRPGTGGYEQYF. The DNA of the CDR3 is TGTGCCAGCAGACCCGGGACAGGGGGCTACGAGCAGTACTTC.

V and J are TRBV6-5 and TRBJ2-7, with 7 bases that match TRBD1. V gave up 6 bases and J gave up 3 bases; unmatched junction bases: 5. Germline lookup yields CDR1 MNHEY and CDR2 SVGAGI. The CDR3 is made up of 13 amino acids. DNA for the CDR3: TGTGCCAGCAGCAGGGGGACAAACTACGAGCAGTACTTC. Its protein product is CASSRGTNYEQYF.

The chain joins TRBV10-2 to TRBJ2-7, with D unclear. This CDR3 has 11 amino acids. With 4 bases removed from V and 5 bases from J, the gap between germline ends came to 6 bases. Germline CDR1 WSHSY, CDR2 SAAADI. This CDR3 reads CASSANHEQYF. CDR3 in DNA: TGCGCCAGCAGTGCTAACCACGAGCAGTACTTC.

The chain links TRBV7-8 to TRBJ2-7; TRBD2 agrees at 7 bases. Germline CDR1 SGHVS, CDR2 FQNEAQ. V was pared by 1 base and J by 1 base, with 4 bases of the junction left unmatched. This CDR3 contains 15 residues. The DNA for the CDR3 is TGTGCCAGCAGCTTAGGTGGGACTATTTCCTACGAGCAGTACTTC. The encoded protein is CASSLGGTISYEQYF.

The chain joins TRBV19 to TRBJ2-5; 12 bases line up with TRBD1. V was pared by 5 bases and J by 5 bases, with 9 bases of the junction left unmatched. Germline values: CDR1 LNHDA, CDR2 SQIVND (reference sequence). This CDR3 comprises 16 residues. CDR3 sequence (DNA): TGTGCCAGTAGTGCCCCGGGACAGGGGGCTAGGGAGACCCAGTACTTC. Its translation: CASSAPGQGARETQYF.

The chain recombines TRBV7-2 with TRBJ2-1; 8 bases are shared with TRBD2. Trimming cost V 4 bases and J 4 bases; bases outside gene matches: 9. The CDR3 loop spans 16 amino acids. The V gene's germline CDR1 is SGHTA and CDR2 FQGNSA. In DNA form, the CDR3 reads TGTGCCAGCAGCTCACAGGGCGGGGGGCCATACAATGAGCAGTTCTTC. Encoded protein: CASSSQGGGPYNEQFF.

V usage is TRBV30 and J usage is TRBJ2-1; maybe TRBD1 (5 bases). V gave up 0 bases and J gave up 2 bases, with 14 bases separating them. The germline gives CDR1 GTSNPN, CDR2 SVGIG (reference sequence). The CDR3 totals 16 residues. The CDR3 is CAWSVPETAPYNEQFF. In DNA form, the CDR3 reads TGTGCCTGGAGTGTACCGGAGACAGCCCCCTACAATGAGCAGTTCTTC. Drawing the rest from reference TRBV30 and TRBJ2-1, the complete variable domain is SQTIHQWPATLVQPVGSPLSLECTVEGTSNPNLYWYRQAAGRGLQLLFYSVGIGQISSEVPQNLSASRPQDRQFILSSKKLLLSDSGFYLCAWSVPETAPYNEQFFGPGTRLTVL.

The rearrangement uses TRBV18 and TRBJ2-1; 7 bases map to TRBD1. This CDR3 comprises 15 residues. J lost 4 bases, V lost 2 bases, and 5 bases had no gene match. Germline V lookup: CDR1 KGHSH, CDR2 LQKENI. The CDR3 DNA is TGTGCCAGCTCACCATCAGGGGGTACATACAATGAGCAGTTCTTC. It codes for CASSPSGGTYNEQFF.

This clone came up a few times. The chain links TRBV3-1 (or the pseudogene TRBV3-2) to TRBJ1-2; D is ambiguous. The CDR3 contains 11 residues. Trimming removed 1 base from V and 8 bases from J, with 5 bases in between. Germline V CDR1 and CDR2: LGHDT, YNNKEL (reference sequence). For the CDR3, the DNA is TGTGCCAGCAGCCAAGGACTCGGCTACACCTTC. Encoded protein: CASSQGLGYTF.

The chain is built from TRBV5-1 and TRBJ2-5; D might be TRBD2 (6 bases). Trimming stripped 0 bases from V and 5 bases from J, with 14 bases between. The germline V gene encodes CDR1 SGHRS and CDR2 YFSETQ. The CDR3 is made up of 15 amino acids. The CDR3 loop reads CASSLAGRTGETQYF. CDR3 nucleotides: TGCGCCAGCAGCTTGGCAGGGAGGACCGGGGAGACCCAGTACTTC.

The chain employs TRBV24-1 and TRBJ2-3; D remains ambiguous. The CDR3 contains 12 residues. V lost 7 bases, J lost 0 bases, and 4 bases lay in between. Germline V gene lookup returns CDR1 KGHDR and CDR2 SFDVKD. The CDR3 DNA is TGTGCCACCAGGTCTAGCACAGATACGCAGTATTTT. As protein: CATRSSTDTQYF.

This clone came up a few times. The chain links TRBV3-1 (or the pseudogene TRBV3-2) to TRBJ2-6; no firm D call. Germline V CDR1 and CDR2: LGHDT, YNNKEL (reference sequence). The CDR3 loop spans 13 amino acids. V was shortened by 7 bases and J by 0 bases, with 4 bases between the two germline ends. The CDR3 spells CASTLSGANVLTF. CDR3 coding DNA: TGTGCCAGCACCCTCTCTGGGGCCAACGTCCTGACTTTC.

CDR3 bases: TGCGCCAGCAGCTTCATCCAGGGGGCGCGCGATGGCTACACCTTC. Amino acid sequence: CASSFIQGARDGYTF. The gene calls are TRBV5-1 and TRBJ1-2, with 8 bases lining up with TRBD1. There are 15 residues in the CDR3. V was clipped by 2 bases and J by 6 bases; unmatched bases: 9. Germline-derived CDR1 and CDR2 are SGHRS and YFSETQ.

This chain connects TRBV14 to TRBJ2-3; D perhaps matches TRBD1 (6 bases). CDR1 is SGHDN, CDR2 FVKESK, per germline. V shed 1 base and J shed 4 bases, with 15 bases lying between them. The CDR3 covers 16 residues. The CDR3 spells CASSQGSPGHADTQYF. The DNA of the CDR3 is TGTGCCAGCAGCCAAGGTTCGCCGGGACACGCAGATACGCAGTATTTT. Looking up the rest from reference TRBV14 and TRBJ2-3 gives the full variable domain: EAGVTQFPSHSVIEKGQTVTLRCDPISGHDNLYWYRRVMGKEIKFLLHFVKESKQDESGMPNNRFLAERTGGTYSTLKVQPAELEDSGVYFCASSQGSPGHADTQYFGPGTRLTVL.

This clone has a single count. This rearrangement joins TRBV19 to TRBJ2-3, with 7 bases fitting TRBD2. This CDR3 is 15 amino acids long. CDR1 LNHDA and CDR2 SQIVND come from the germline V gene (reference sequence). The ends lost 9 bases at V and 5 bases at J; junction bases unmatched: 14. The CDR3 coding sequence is TGTGCCAGCCGAGAGCGGGGAATGGGGCGAGATACGCAGTATTTT. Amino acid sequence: CASRERGMGRDTQYF.

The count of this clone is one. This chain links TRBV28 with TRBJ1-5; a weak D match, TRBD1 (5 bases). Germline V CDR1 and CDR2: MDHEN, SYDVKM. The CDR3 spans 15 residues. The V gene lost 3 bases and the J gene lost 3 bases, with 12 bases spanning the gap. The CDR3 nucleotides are TGTGCCAGCAGTTTGGGGGGAAACGCCAATCAGCCCCAGCATTTT. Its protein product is CASSLGGNANQPQHF.

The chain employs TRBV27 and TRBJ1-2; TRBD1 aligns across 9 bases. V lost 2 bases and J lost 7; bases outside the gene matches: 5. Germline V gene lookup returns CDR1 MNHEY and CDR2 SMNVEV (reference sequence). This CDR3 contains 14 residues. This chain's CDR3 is CASSLPGQGTGYTF. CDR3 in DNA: TGTGCCAGCAGTTTACCGGGACAGGGTACTGGCTACACCTTC.